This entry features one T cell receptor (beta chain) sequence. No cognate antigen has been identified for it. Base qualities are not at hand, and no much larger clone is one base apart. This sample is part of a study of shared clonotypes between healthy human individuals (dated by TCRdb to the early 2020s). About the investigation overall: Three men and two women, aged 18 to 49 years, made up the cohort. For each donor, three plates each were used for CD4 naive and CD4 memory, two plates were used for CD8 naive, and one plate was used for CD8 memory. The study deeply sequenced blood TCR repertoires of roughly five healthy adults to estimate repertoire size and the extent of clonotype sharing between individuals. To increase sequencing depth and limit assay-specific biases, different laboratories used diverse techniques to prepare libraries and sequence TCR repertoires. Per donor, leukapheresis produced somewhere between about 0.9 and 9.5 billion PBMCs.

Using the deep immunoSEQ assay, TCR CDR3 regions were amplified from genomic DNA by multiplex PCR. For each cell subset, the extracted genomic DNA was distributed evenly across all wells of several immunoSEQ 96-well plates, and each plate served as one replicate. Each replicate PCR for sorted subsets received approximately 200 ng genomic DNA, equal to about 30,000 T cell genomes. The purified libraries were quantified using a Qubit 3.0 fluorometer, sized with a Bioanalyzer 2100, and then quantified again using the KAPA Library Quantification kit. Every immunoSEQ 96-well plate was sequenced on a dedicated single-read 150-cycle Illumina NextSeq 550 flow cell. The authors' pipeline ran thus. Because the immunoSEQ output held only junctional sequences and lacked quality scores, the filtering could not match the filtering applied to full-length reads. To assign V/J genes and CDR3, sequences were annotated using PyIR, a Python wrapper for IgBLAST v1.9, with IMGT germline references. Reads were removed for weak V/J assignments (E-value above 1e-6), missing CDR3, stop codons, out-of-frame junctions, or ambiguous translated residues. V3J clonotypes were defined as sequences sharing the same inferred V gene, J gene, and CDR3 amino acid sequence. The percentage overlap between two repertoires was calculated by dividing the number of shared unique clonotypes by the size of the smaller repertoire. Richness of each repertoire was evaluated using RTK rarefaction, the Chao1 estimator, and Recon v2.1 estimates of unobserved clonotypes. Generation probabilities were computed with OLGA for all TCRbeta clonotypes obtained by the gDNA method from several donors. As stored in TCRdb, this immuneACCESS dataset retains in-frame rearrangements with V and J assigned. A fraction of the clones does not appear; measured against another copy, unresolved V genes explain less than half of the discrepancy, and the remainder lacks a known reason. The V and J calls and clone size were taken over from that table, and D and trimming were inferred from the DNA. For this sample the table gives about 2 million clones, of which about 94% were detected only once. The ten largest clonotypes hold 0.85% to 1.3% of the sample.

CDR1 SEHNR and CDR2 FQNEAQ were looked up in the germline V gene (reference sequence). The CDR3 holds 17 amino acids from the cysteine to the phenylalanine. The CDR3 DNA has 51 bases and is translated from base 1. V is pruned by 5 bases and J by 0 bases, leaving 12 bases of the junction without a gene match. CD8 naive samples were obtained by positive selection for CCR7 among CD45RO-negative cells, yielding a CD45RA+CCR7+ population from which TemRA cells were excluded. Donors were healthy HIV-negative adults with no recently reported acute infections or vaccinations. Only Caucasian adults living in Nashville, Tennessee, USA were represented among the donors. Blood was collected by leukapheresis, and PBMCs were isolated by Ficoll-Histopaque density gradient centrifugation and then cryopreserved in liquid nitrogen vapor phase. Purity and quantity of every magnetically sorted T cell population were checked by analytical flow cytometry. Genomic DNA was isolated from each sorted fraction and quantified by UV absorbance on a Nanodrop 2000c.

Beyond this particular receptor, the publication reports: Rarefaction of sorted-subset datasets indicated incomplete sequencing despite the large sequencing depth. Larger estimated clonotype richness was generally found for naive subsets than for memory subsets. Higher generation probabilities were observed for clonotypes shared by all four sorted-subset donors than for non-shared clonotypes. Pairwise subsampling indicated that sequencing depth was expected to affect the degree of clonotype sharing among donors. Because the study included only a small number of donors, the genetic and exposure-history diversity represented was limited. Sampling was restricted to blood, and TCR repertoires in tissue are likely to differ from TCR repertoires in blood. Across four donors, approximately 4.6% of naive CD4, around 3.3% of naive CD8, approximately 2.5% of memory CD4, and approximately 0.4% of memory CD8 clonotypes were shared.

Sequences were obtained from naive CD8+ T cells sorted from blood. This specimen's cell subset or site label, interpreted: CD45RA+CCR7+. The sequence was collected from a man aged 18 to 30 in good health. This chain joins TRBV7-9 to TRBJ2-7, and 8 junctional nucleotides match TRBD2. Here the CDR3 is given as CASSPRDGGGSSYEQYF. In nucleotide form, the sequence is TGTGCCAGCAGCCCCCGCGATGGCGGGGGGAGCTCCTACGAGCAGTACTTC.